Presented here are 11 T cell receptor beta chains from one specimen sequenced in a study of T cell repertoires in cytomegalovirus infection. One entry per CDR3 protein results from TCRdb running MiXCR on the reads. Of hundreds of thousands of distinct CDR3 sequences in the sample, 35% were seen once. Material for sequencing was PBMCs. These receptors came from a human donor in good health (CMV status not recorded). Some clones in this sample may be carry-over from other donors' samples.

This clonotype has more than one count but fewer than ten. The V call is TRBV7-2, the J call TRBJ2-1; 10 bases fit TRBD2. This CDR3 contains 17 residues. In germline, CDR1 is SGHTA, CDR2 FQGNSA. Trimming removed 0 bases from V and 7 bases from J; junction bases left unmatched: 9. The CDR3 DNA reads TGTGCCAGCAGCTTAGCCCTCAGCGGGGGGGCTAGAAATGAGCAGTTCTTC. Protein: CASSLALSGGARNEQFF. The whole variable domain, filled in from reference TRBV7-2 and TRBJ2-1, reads GAGVSQSPSNKVTEKGKDVELRCDPISGHTALYWYRQSLGQGLEFLIYFQGNSAPDKSGLPSDRFSAERTGGSVSTLTIQRTQQEDSAVYLCASSLALSGGARNEQFFGPGTRLTVL.

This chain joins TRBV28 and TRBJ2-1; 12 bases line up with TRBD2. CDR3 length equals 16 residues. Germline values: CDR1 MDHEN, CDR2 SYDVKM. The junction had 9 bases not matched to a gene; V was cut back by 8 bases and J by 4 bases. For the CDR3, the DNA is TGTGCCAGCTCTTACACTACTAGCGGGGGGTACAATGAGCAGTTCTTC. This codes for CASSYTTSGGYNEQFF.

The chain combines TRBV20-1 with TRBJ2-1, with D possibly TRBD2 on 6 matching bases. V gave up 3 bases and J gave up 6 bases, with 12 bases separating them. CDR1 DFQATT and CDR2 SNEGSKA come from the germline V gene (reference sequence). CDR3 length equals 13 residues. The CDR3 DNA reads TGCAGTGCTAGTAAGGAGGGCCTCAATGAGCAGTTCTTC. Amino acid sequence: CSASKEGLNEQFF.

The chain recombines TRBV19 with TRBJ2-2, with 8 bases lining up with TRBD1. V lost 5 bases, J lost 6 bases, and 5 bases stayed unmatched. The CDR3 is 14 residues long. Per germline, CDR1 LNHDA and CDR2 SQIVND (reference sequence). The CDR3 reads CASSPAGGPGELFF. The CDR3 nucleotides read TGTGCCAGTAGTCCAGCAGGGGGCCCCGGGGAGCTGTTTTTT.

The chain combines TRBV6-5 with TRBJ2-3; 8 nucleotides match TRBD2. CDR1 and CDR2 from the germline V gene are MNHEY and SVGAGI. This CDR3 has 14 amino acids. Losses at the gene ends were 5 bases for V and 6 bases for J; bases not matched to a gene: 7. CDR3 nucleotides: TGTGCCAGCAGTCCAGGGACTAGTTTTGATACGCAGTATTTT. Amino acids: CASSPGTSFDTQYF.

CDR3 DNA sequence: TGTGCCAGCAGTTTAAACAGGGCTATGGGAACCGGGGAGCTGTTTTTT. Translation: CASSLNRAMGTGELFF. The J gene is TRBJ2-2, the V gene TRBV12-3 or TRBV12-4, with D maybe TRBD1 (6 bases). CDR3 size: 16 residues. V was shortened by 2 bases and J by 5 bases, with 15 bases between the two germline ends.

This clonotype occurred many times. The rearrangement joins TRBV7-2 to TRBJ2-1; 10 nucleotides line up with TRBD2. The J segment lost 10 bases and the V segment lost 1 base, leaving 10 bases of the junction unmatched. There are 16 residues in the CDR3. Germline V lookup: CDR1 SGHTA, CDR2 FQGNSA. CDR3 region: CASSLGVLAGVGEQFF. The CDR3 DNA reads TGTGCCAGCAGCTTAGGTGTTCTAGCGGGAGTAGGAGAGCAGTTCTTC.

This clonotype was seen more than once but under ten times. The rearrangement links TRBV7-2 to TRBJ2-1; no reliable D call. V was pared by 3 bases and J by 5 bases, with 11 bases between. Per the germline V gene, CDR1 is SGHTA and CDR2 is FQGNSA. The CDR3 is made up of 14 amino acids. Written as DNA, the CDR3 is TGTGCCAGCAGCTTGATGGGCAGGAACAATGAGCAGTTCTTC. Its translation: CASSLMGRNNEQFF.

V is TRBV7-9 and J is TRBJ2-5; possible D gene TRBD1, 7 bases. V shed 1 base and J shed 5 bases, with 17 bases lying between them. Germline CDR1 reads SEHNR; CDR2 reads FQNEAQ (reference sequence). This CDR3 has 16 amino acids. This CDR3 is CASSLVLQGGAETQYF. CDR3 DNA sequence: TGTGCCAGCAGCTTAGTACTCCAGGGGGGCGCGGAGACCCAGTACTTC. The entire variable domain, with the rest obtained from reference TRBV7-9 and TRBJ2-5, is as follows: DTGVSQNPRHKITKRGQNVTFRCDPISEHNRLYWYRQTLGQGPEFLTYFQNEAQLEKSRLLSDRFSAERPKGSFSTLEIQRTEQGDSAMYLCASSLVLQGGAETQYFGPGTRLLVL.

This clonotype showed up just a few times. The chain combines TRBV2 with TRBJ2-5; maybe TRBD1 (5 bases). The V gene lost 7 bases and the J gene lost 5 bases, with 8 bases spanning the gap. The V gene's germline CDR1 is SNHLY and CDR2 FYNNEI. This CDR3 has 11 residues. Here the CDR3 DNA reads TGTGCCAGCACTGGGGCGGAGACCCAGTACTTC. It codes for CASTGAETQYF.

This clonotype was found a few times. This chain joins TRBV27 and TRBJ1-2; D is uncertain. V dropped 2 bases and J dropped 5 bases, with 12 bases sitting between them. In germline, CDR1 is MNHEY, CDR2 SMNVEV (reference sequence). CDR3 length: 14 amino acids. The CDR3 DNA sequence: TGTGCCAGCAGTTTAAGACCAGAAGGGTATGGCTACACCTTC. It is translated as CASSLRPEGYGYTF.